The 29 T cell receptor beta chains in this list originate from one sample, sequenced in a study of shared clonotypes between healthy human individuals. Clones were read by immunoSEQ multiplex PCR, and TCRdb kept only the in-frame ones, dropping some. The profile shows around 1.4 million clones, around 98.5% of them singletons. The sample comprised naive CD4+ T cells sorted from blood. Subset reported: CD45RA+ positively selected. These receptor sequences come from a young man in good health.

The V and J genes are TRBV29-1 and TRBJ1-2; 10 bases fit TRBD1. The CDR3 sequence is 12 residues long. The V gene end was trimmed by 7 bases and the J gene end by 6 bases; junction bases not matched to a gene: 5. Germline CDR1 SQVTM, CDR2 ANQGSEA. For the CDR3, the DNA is TGCAGCGCCCAGGGACAGGGGAATGGCTACACCTTC. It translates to CSAQGQGNGYTF.

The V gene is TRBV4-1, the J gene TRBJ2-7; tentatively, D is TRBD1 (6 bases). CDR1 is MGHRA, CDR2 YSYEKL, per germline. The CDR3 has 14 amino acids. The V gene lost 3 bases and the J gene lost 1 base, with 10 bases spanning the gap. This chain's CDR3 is CASSQGADSYEQYF. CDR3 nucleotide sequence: TGCGCCAGCAGCCAGGGGGCAGATTCCTACGAGCAGTACTTC.

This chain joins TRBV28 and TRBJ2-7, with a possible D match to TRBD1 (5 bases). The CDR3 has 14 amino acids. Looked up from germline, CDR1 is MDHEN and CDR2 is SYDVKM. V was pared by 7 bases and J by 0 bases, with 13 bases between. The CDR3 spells CASTEAGFSYEQYF. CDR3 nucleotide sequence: TGTGCCAGCACCGAAGCAGGGTTCTCCTACGAGCAGTACTTC.

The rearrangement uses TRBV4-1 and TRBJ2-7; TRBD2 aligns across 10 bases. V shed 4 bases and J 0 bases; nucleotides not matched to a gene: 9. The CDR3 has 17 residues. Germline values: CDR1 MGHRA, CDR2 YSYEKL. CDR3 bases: TGCGCCAGCAGCCCACCGGGTAGCGGGAGGAGCTCCTACGAGCAGTACTTC. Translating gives CASSPPGSGRSSYEQYF.

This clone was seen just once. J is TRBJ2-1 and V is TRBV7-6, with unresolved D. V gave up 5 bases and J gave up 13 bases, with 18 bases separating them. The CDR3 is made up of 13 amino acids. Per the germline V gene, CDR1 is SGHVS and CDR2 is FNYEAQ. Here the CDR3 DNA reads TGTGCCAGCAGCCCGGTGGTGGGGATGAAACAGTTCTTC. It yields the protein CASSPVVGMKQFF.

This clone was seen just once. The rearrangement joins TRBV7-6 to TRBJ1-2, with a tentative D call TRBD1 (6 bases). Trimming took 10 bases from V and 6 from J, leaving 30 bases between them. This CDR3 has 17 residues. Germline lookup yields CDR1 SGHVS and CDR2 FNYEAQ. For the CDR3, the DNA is TGTGCCACCCGAACCCCTATAACCTGGTCAGGGGAAGATGGCTACACCTTC. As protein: CATRTPITWSGEDGYTF.

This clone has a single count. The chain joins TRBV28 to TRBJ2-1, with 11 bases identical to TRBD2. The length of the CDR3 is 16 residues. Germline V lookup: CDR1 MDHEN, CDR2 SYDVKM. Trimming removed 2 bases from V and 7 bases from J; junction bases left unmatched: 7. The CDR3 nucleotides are TGTGCCAGCAGTTTACGTCTTAGCGGGAGGGGGAATGAGCAGTTCTTC. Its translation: CASSLRLSGRGNEQFF.

The CDR3 DNA follows: TGTGCCAGCAGGACAGGGTTTTCAGATACGCAGTATTTT. It encodes CASRTGFSDTQYF. The V call is TRBV6-1, the J call TRBJ2-3; 7 bases map to TRBD1. The CDR3 length is 13 residues. The trim removed 6 bases at V and 4 bases at J, leaving 4 bases unmatched. Germline V lookup: CDR1 MNHNS, CDR2 SASEGT.

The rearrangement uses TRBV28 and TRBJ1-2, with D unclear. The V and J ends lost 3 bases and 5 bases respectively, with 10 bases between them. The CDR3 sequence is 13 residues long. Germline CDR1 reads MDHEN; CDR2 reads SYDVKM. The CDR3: CASSLVGKYGYTF. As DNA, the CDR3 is TGTGCCAGCAGTTTGGTAGGAAAATATGGCTACACCTTC.

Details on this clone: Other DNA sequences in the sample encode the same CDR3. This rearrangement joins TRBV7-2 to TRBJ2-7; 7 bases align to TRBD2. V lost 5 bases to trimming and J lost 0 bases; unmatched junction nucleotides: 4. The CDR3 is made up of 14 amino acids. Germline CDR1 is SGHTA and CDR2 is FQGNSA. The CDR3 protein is CASSLRTSSYEQYF. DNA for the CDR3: TGTGCCAGCAGCCTTCGGACTAGCTCCTACGAGCAGTACTTC.

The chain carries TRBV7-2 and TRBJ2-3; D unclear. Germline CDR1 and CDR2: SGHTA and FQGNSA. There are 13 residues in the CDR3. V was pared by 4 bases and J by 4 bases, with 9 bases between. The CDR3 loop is CASSYIGPDTQYF. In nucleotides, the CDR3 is TGTGCCAGCAGCTACATAGGCCCAGATACGCAGTATTTT. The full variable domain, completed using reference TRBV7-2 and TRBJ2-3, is GAGVSQSPSNKVTEKGKDVELRCDPISGHTALYWYRQSLGQGLEFLIYFQGNSAPDKSGLPSDRFSAERTGGSVSTLTIQRTQQEDSAVYLCASSYIGPDTQYFGPGTRLTVL.

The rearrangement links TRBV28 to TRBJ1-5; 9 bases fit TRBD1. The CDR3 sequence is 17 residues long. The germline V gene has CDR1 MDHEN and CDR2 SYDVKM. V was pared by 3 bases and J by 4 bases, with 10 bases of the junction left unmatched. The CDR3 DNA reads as TGTGCCAGCAGTTTGACCCCGGGACAGGGAGTGAATCAGCCCCAGCATTTT. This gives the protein CASSLTPGQGVNQPQHF.

Here the CDR3 reads CASSPRTSGRSYEQYF. In DNA form, the CDR3 reads TGTGCCAGCAGCCCGAGGACTAGCGGGAGATCCTACGAGCAGTACTTC. This rearrangement joins TRBV11-2 to TRBJ2-7; TRBD2 aligns across 13 bases. The V and J ends lost 5 bases and 1 base, in that order; junction bases with no gene match: 5. This CDR3 region has 16 residues. From germline, CDR1 is SGHAT and CDR2 FQNNGV.

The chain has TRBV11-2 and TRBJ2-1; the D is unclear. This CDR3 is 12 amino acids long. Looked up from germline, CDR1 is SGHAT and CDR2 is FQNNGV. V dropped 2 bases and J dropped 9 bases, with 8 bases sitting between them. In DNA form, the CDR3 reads TGTGCCAGCAGCTTACGTCCGGGTGAGCAGTTCTTC. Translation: CASSLRPGEQFF.

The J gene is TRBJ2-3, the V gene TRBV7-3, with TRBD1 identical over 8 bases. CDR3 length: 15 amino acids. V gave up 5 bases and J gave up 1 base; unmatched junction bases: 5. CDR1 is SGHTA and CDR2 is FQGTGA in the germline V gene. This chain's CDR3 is CASSLQGGGTDTQYF. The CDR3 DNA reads TGTGCCAGCAGCCTACAGGGGGGAGGCACAGATACGCAGTATTTT.

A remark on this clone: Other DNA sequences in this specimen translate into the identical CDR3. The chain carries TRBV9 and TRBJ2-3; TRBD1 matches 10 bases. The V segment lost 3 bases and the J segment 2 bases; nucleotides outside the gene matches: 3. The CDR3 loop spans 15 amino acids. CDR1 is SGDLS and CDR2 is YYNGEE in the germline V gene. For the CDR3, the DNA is TGTGCCAGCAGCGATGGGACAGGGGCCACAGATACGCAGTATTTT. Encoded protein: CASSDGTGATDTQYF.

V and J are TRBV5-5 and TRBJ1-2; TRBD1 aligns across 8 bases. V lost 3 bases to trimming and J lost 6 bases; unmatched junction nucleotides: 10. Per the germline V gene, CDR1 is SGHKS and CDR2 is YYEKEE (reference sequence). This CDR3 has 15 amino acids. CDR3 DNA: TGTGCCAGCAGCTCAGGGCAGGGGGCAGGGAATGGCTACACCTTC. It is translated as CASSSGQGAGNGYTF.

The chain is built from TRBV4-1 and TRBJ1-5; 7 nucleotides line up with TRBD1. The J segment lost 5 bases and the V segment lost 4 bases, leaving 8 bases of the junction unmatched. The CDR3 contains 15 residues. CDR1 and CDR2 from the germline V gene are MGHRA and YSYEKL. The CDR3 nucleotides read TGCGCCAGCAGCCCGCGTGTCGACAGGGATCAGCCCCAGCATTTT. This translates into CASSPRVDRDQPQHF.

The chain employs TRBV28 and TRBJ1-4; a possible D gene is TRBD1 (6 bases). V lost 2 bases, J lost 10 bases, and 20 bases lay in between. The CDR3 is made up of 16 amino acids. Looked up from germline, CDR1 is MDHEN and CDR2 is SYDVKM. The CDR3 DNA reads TGTGCCAGCAGTTTAACAGGGACACACCGGGGAGGAAAACTGTTTTTT. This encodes CASSLTGTHRGGKLFF.

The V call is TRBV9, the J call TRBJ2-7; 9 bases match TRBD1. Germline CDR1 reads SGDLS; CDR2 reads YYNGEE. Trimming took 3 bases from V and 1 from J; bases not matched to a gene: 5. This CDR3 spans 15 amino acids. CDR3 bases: TGTGCCAGCAGCGCCGGGACAGGGAGATCCTACGAGCAGTACTTC. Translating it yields CASSAGTGRSYEQYF.

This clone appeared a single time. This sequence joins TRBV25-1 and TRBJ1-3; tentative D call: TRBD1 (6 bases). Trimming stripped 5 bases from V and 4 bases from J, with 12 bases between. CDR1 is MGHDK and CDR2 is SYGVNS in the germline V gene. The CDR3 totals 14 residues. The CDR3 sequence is CASSSPGQGNTIYF. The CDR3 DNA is TGTGCCAGCAGTTCACCCGGACAGGGAAACACCATATATTTT.

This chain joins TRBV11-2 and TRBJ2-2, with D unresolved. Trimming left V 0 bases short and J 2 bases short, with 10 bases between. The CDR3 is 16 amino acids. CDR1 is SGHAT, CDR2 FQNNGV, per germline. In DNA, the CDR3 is TGTGCCAGCAGCTTAGATAGCCTACTTAACACCGGGGAGCTGTTTTTT. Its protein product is CASSLDSLLNTGELFF.

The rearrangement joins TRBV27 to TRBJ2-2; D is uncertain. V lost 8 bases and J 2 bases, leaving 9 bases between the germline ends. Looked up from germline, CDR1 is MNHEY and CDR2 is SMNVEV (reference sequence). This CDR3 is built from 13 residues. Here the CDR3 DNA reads TGTGCCAGCTTAGTCCCAAACACCGGGGAGCTGTTTTTT. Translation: CASLVPNTGELFF.

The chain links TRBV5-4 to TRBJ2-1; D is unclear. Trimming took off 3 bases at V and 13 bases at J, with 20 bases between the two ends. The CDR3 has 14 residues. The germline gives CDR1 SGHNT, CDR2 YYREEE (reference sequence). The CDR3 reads CASSSPSLKTAQFF. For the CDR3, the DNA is TGTGCCAGCAGCTCCCCAAGTCTGAAGACGGCTCAGTTCTTC.

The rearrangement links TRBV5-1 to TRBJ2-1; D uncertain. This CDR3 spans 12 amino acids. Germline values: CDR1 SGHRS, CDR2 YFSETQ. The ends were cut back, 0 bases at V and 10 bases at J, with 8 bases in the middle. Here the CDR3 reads CASSLAPHEQFF. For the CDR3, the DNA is TGCGCCAGCAGCTTGGCCCCCCACGAGCAGTTCTTC.

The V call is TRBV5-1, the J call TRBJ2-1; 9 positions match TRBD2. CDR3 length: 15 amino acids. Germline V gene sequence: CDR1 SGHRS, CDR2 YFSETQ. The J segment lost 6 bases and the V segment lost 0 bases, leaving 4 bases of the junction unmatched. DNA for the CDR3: TGCGCCAGCAGCTTGGCGGCGGGAGGGCTCAATGAGCAGTTCTTC. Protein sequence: CASSLAAGGLNEQFF.

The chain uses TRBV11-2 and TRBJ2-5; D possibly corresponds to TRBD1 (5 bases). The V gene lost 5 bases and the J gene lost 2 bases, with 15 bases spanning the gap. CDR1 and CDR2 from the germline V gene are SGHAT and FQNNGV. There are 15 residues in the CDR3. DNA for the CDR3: TGTGCCAGCAGCCCAGGGAACAGACCTCAAGAGACCCAGTACTTC. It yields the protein CASSPGNRPQETQYF. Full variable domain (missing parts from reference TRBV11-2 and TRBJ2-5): EAGVAQSPRYKIIEKRQSVAFWCNPISGHATLYWYQQILGQGPKLLIQFQNNGVVDDSQLPKDRFSAERLKGVDSTLKIQPAKLEDSAVYLCASSPGNRPQETQYFGPGTRLLVL.

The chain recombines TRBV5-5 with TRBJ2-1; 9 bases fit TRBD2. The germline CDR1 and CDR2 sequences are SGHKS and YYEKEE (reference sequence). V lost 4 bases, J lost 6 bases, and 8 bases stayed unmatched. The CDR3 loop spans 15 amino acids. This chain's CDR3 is CASSLVLAGRNEQFF. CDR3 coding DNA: TGTGCCAGCAGCCTTGTACTAGCGGGTCGCAATGAGCAGTTCTTC.

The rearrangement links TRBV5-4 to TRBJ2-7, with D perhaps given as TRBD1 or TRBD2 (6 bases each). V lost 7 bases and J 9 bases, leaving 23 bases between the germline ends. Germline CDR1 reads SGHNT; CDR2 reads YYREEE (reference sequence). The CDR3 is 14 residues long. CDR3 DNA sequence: TGTGCCAGCGCCCGCGGGATATCCGAAGGGGGGCAGTACTTC. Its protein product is CASARGISEGGQYF.